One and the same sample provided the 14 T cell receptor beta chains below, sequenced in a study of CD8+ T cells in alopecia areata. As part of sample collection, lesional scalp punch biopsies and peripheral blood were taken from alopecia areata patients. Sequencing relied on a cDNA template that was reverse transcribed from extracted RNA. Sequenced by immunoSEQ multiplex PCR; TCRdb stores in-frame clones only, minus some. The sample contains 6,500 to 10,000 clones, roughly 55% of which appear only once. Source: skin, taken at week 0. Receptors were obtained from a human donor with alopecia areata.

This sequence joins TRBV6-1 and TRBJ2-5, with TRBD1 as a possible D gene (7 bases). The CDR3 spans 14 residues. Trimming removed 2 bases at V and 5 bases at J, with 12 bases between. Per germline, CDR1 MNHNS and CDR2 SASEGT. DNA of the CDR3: TGTGCCAGCAGTGAACGGAGGGGGCGGGAGACCCAGTACTTC. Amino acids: CASSERRGRETQYF.

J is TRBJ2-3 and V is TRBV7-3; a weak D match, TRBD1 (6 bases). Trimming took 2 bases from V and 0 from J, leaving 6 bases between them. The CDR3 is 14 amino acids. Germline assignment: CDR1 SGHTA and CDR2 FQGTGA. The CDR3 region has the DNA TGTGCCAGCAGCTTACAGGGGAGCACAGATACGCAGTATTTT. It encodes CASSLQGSTDTQYF.

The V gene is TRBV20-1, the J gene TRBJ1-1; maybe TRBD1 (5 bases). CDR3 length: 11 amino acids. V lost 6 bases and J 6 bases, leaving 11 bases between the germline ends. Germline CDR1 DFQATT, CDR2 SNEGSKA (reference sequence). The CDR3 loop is CSAGGGPEAFF. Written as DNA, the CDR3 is TGCAGTGCGGGCGGGGGACCTGAAGCTTTCTTT.

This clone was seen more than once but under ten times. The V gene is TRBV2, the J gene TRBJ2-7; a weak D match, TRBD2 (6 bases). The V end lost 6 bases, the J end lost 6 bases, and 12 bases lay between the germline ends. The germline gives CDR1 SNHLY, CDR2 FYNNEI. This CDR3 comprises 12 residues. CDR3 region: CASSLAEGEQYF. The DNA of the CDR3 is TGTGCCAGCAGCTTAGCGGAAGGCGAGCAGTACTTC.

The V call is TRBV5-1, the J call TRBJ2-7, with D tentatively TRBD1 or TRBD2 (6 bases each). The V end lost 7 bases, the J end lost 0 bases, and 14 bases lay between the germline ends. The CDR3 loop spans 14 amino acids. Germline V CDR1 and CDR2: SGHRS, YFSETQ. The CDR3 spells CASSGRTDSYEQYF. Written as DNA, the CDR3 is TGCGCCAGCTCTGGGAGGACAGACTCCTACGAGCAGTACTTC. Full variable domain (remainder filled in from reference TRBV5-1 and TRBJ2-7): KAGVTQTPRYLIKTRGQQVTLSCSPISGHRSVSWYQQTPGQGLQFLFEYFSETQRNKGNFPGRFSGRQFSNSRSEMNVSTLELGDSALYLCASSGRTDSYEQYFGPGTRLTVT.

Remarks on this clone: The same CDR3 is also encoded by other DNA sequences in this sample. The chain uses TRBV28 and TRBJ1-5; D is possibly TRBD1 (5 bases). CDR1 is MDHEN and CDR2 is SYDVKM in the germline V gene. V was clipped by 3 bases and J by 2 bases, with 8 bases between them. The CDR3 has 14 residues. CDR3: CASSFPGRNQPQHF. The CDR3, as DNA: TGTGCCAGCAGTTTTCCGGGGCGCAATCAGCCCCAGCATTTT.

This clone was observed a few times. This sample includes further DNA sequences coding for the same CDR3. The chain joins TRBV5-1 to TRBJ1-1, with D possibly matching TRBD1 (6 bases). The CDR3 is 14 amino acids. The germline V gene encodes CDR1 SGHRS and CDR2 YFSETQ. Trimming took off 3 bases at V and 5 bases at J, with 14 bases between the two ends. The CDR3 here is CASSSEQGRTEAFF. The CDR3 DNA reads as TGCGCCAGCAGCTCCGAACAGGGTCGGACTGAAGCTTTCTTT.

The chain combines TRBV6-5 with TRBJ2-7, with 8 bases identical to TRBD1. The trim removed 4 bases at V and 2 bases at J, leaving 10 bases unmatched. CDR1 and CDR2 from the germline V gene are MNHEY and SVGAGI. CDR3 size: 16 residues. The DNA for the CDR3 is TGTGCCAGCAGTTTTCCGCGGACAGGGAACCCCTACGAGCAGTACTTC. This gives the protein CASSFPRTGNPYEQYF.

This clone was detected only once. DNA for the CDR3: TGTGCCTGGAGTATTGGGAGGGCCTGGACCGGGGAGCTGTTTTTT. This encodes CAWSIGRAWTGELFF. V and J are TRBV30 and TRBJ2-2; TRBD2 agrees at 7 bases. V was pared by 2 bases and J by 5 bases, with 8 bases of the junction left unmatched. Germline loops: CDR1 GTSNPN, CDR2 SVGIG (reference sequence). The CDR3 covers 15 residues.

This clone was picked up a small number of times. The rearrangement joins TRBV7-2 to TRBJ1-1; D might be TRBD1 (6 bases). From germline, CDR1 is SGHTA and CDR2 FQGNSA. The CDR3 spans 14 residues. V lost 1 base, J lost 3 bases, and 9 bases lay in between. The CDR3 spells CASSLVRGHTEAFF. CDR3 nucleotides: TGTGCCAGCAGCTTAGTTCGGGGGCACACTGAAGCTTTCTTT. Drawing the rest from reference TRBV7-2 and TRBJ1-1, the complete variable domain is GAGVSQSPSNKVTEKGKDVELRCDPISGHTALYWYRQSLGQGLEFLIYFQGNSAPDKSGLPSDRFSAERTGGSVSTLTIQRTQQEDSAVYLCASSLVRGHTEAFFGQGTRLTVV.

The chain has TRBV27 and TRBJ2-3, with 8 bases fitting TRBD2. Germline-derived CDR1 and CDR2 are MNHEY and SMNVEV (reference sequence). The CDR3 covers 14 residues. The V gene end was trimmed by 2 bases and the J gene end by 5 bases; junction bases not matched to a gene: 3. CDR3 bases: TGTGCCAGCAGTTTAGGCGGGAGGATAGATACGCAGTATTTT. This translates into CASSLGGRIDTQYF.

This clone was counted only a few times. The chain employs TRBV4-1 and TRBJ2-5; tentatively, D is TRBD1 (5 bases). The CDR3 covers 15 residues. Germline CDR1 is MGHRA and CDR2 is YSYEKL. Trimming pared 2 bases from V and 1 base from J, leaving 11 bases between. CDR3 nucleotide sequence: TGCGCCAGCAGCCAAAAACAGGCCTTCCAAGAGACCCAGTACTTC. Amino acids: CASSQKQAFQETQYF.

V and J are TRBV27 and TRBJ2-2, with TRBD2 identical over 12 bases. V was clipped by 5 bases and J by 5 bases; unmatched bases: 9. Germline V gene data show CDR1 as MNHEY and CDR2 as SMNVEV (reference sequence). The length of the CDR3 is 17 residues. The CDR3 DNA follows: TGTGCCAGCAGTAGTAGACTAGCGGGAGTACGGACCGGGGAGCTGTTTTTT. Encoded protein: CASSSRLAGVRTGELFF.

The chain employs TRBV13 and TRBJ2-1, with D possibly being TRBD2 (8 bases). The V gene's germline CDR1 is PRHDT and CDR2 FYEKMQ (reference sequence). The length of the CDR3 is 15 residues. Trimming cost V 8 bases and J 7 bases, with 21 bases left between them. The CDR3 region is CASLTRGGGRNEQFF. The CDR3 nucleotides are TGTGCCAGCCTGACTCGAGGGGGCGGGAGGAATGAGCAGTTCTTC.